The 5 T cell receptor beta chains given below trace back to one sample, sequenced in a study of OX40 agonist ivuxolimab in advanced cancers. Only in-frame clones appear in the TCRdb table, and some are missing; sequencing was by immunoSEQ multiplex PCR. The sample shows roughly 120,000 clones, around 89% of them seen only once. Here the sequenced sample was CD4+ or CD8+ T cells sorted from blood, taken in a trial of the OX40 agonist ivuxolimab. The receptors stem from an adult with an advanced solid tumor such as melanoma, head and neck, liver or kidney cancer.

V gene TRBV4-3 combines with J gene TRBJ2-7, with 9 bases aligning to TRBD1. The CDR3 consists of 13 residues. Germline assignment: CDR1 LGHNA and CDR2 YSLEER. Trimming cost V 1 base and J 12 bases; bases outside gene matches: 7. The CDR3 region has the DNA TGCGCCAGCAGCCAAGTAGCCCGGGACAGGGTGTACTTC. This codes for CASSQVARDRVYF.

The sample holds a few counts of this clone. The identical CDR3 is also encoded by other nucleotide sequences in the sample. The CDR3 loop is CAWGRQGGYGYTF. Here the CDR3 DNA reads TGTGCCTGGGGGCGACAGGGCGGCTATGGCTACACCTTC. The chain combines TRBV30 with TRBJ1-2; 7 bases are shared with TRBD1. The CDR3 extends over 13 amino acids. In germline, CDR1 is GTSNPN, CDR2 SVGIG (reference sequence). V lost 5 bases to trimming and J lost 4 bases; unmatched junction nucleotides: 7.

The chain combines TRBV7-2 with TRBJ2-5; TRBD2 agrees at 7 bases. The CDR3 extends over 15 amino acids. Germline-derived CDR1 and CDR2 are SGHTA and FQGNSA. After removal of 1 base from V and 5 bases from J, the junction contained 7 bases not matched to a gene. This CDR3 reads CASSLENGGWETQYF. The CDR3 region has the DNA TGTGCCAGCAGCTTAGAGAACGGGGGGTGGGAGACCCAGTACTTC.

The CDR3 reads CASSYQGDGSPLHF. In DNA, the CDR3 is TGTGCCAGCAGTTACCAGGGAGACGGTTCACCCCTCCACTTT. This rearrangement joins TRBV7-9 to TRBJ1-6; D is perhaps TRBD1 (5 bases). The V and J ends lost 6 bases and 9 bases respectively, with 15 bases between them. The CDR3 sequence is 14 residues long. From germline, CDR1 is SEHNR and CDR2 FQNEAQ (reference sequence).

The chain has TRBV9 and TRBJ1-4; TRBD1 aligns across 8 bases. CDR1 is SGDLS, CDR2 YYNGEE, per germline. The CDR3 extends over 15 amino acids. Trimming took 3 bases from V and 4 from J; bases not matched to a gene: 5. CDR3 sequence reads: CASSALTGGNEKLFF. The CDR3 bases are TGTGCCAGCAGCGCGCTTACAGGGGGTAATGAAAAACTGTTTTTT.